This T cell receptor (beta chain) originates from a study of shared clonotypes between healthy human individuals. Looking at the study overall: A donor's plate count was three for CD4 naive and three for CD4 memory; CD8 naive had two and CD8 memory one.

Method: immunoSEQ multiplex PCR; TCRdb's copy keeps in-frame clones and lacks some. The sample shows about 680,000 clones, around 90% of them seen only once. It was CD45RO-negative cells, positively selected for CCR7, that made up naive CD8 cells, with terminally differentiated effector memory CD45RA+ cells excluded. V was cut by 2 bases and J by 6 bases, with 12 bases left in between. Germline V gives CDR1 SGHRS, CDR2 YFSETQ. This CDR3 comprises 13 residues. The TCR originated in a man younger than 45 in good health. The J gene is TRBJ2-7, the V gene TRBV5-1; D remains ambiguous. Sequenced sample: naive CD8+ T cells sorted from blood. The CDR3 nucleotides read TGCGCCAGCAGCTTTGATCCCTTTGGCGAGCAGTACTTC. It specifies CASSFDPFGEQYF.